The following is a TCR beta chain sequence with its context. Its antigen is as yet unknown. A multiplex PCR was run with 60 Vbeta primers and 13 Jbeta primers. Some clones are missing from TCRdb's copy, which holds only in-frame ones; the method was immunoSEQ multiplex PCR. This table holds about 120,000 clones. Trimming shortened V by 8 bases and J by 10 bases, and 10 bases separated the two germline ends. CDR1 MNHNY and CDR2 SVGAGI come from the germline V gene (reference sequence). There are 10 residues in the CDR3. The sample belongs to a study of cytomegalovirus exposure and HLA in healthy donors. As for the study in general: A preliminary data release comprised tens of millions of unique TCRs obtained from HLA-typed donors.

Overall study results and limits: For most TCR sequences rarity was the rule, although some public TCRs occurred in many donors. Exclusion as indistinguishable affected some V segments, including TRBV6-2 and TRBV6-3. Data from an earlier analysis indicated that most TCR beta V segments were productive either about 87% or about 30% of the time.

This receptor was taken from a man between 18 and 35 years old in good health and CMV-seronegative. The rearrangement joins TRBV6-6 to TRBJ2-3; D gene uncertain. Sample: PBMCs. DNA for the CDR3: TGTGCCAGCCAGTTTCGGGCGCAGTATTTT. It encodes CASQFRAQYF.